The 17 T cell receptor beta chains presented below share a single source sample, sequenced in a study of CD8 T cells in Susac syndrome. Random hexamers were used to reverse transcribe 0.5 to 1 ug of RNA. One entry per CDR3 protein, called by TCRdb with MiXCR from the immunoSEQ multiplex PCR reads. The profile shows under 200,000 distinct CDR3 sequences, around 94% of them singletons. The sequenced sample was CD4+ T cells from PBMCs. These receptors were collected from a human donor in good health.

J is TRBJ2-2 and V is TRBV27; 10 bases agree with TRBD1. The CDR3 consists of 15 residues. V gave up 6 bases and J gave up 4 bases; unmatched junction bases: 5. Per the germline V gene, CDR1 is MNHEY and CDR2 is SMNVEV (reference sequence). CDR3 bases: TGTGCCAGCAGAGAGACAGGGGGCGGCACCGGGGAGCTGTTTTTT. This encodes CASRETGGGTGELFF.

In DNA, the CDR3 is TGTGCTAGTGGGGGCATGGAGACCCAGTACTTC. It is translated as CASGGMETQYF. The rearrangement uses TRBV12-5 and TRBJ2-5; D not certain. V shed 6 bases and J shed 5 bases, with 7 bases lying between them. Germline CDR1 and CDR2: LGHNT and FRNRAP. The CDR3 runs 11 residues. Together with reference TRBV12-5 and TRBJ2-5, the CDR3 gives the full variable domain: DARVTQTPRHKVTEMGQEVTMRCQPILGHNTVFWYRQTMMQGLELLAYFRNRAPLDDSGMPKDRFSAEMPDATLATLKIQPSEPRDSAVYFCASGGMETQYFGPGTRLLVL.

V usage is TRBV5-1 and J usage is TRBJ2-5; D remains unclear. CDR1 is SGHRS and CDR2 is YFSETQ in the germline V gene. V gave up 4 bases and J gave up 0 bases, with 10 bases separating them. This CDR3 comprises 14 residues. CDR3 in amino acids: CASSPTDHQETQYF. The CDR3 DNA sequence: TGCGCCAGCAGCCCAACGGACCACCAAGAGACCCAGTACTTC.

The gene calls are TRBV2 and TRBJ2-7; 7 nucleotides agree with TRBD1. The V and J ends lost 9 bases and 6 bases, in that order; junction bases with no gene match: 8. Germline V CDR1 and CDR2: SNHLY, FYNNEI. CDR3 size: 12 residues. The DNA for the CDR3 is TGTGCCAGTTTTCGGACAGGTGGCGAGCAGTACTTC. The encoded protein is CASFRTGGEQYF. Drawing the rest from reference TRBV2 and TRBJ2-7, the complete variable domain is EPEVTQTPSHQVTQMGQEVILRCVPISNHLYFYWYRQILGQKVEFLVSFYNNEISEKSEIFDDQFSVERPDGSNFTLKIRSTKLEDSAMYFCASFRTGGEQYFGPGTRLTVT.

The chain carries TRBV29-1 and TRBJ2-3; 7 bases are shared with TRBD2. Looked up from germline, CDR1 is SQVTM and CDR2 is ANQGSEA. V gave up 7 bases and J gave up 0 bases; unmatched junction bases: 1. This CDR3 has 12 residues. CDR3 in amino acids: CSGGGSTDTQYF. The CDR3, as DNA: TGCAGCGGGGGGGGTAGCACAGATACGCAGTATTTT.

This chain connects TRBV7-9 to TRBJ1-6; a possible D gene is TRBD1 (5 bases). The CDR3 is 13 residues long. Trimming removed 10 bases from V and 6 bases from J, with 13 bases in between. Germline CDR1 reads SEHNR; CDR2 reads FQNEAQ (reference sequence). CDR3 sequence: CAITQGSNSPLHF. CDR3 sequence (DNA): TGTGCCATCACCCAGGGAAGTAATTCACCCCTCCACTTT.

The J gene is TRBJ2-1, the V gene TRBV4-3, with TRBD1 as a possible D gene (5 bases). Trimming left V 0 bases short and J 15 bases short, with 15 bases between. The CDR3 sequence is 13 residues long. Germline V lookup: CDR1 LGHNA, CDR2 YSLEER. The CDR3: CASSQEPSPGRFF. The CDR3 nucleotides read TGCGCCAGCAGCCAAGAACCCTCTCCAGGGCGGTTCTTC.

This chain uses TRBV20-1 with TRBJ2-1; TRBD2 aligns across 10 bases. The germline V gene encodes CDR1 DFQATT and CDR2 SNEGSKA (reference sequence). There are 15 residues in the CDR3. V gave up 2 bases and J gave up 4 bases; unmatched junction bases: 5. CDR3 amino acids: CSARPLAGAYNEQFF. The CDR3 DNA sequence: TGCAGTGCTAGACCCCTAGCGGGGGCTTACAATGAGCAGTTCTTC.

This sequence joins TRBV20-1 and TRBJ1-4; a possible D gene is TRBD1 (6 bases). CDR1 is DFQATT and CDR2 is SNEGSKA in the germline V gene (reference sequence). Trimming took off 7 bases at V and 5 bases at J, with 17 bases between the two ends. The CDR3 sequence is 14 residues long. In DNA, the CDR3 is TGCAGTGTCGCTCGCAGGACAGAGAATGAAAAACTGTTTTTT. Translated: CSVARRTENEKLFF.

J is TRBJ1-2 and V is TRBV12-3 or TRBV12-4; TRBD1 agrees at 9 bases. The CDR3 covers 15 residues. Germline trimming cut 2 bases from V and 7 bases from J; bases unmatched to any gene: 8. The DNA for the CDR3 is TGTGCCAGCAGTTTATCCCGGGACAGGGAAACTGGCTACACCTTC. Translation: CASSLSRDRETGYTF.

J is TRBJ1-1 and V is TRBV10-3; D ambiguous. This CDR3 is 13 amino acids long. Trimming removed 8 bases at V and 0 bases at J, with 10 bases between. The germline gives CDR1 ENHRY, CDR2 SYGVKD. The DNA of the CDR3 is TGTGCCATCCAACCGACGGTGAACACTGAAGCTTTCTTT. Amino acid sequence: CAIQPTVNTEAFF.

CDR3 residues: CASPRDSATDTQYF. CDR3 bases: TGTGCCAGTCCACGCGACTCAGCGACAGATACGCAGTATTTT. The chain couples TRBV7-9 to TRBJ2-3; D gene ambiguous. V lost 9 bases, J lost 3 bases, and 16 bases lay in between. This CDR3 region has 14 residues. The V gene's germline CDR1 is SEHNR and CDR2 FQNEAQ (reference sequence).

The rearrangement links TRBV30 to TRBJ2-5; 7 bases line up with TRBD2. CDR3 length: 14 residues. With 5 bases clipped from V and 7 bases from J, the junction kept 13 bases outside the gene matches. Germline V gene sequence: CDR1 GTSNPN, CDR2 SVGIG (reference sequence). In DNA, the CDR3 is TGTGCCTGGGCTCCCTCGGGGGGTCGAGGGACCCAGTACTTC. Its protein is CAWAPSGGRGTQYF. Filled out from reference TRBV30 and TRBJ2-5, the complete variable domain reads SQTIHQWPATLVQPVGSPLSLECTVEGTSNPNLYWYRQAAGRGLQLLFYSVGIGQISSEVPQNLSASRPQDRQFILSSKKLLLSDSGFYLCAWAPSGGRGTQYFGPGTRLLVL.

The chain uses TRBV9 and TRBJ2-2; no clear D gene. In germline, CDR1 is SGDLS, CDR2 YYNGEE. The CDR3 spans 14 residues. The germline V and J ends were trimmed by 3 bases and 7 bases, with 13 bases remaining between them. CDR3 sequence (DNA): TGTGCCAGCAGCGCCGGGCCAGCTTACGGGGAGCTGTTTTTT. It is translated as CASSAGPAYGELFF.

The chain combines TRBV20-1 with TRBJ2-5; a weak D match, TRBD1 (6 bases). V lost 3 bases to trimming and J lost 5 bases, with 13 bases between them. The CDR3 totals 13 residues. Germline V gives CDR1 DFQATT, CDR2 SNEGSKA (reference sequence). This chain's CDR3 is CSARVGALETQYF. CDR3 DNA: TGCAGTGCTAGGGTGGGGGCACTCGAGACCCAGTACTTC.

The V and J genes are TRBV28 and TRBJ2-3; 9 bases are shared with TRBD2. J was trimmed by 0 bases and V by 10 bases; bases with no gene match: 5. The germline V gene encodes CDR1 MDHEN and CDR2 SYDVKM. The CDR3 contains 14 residues. CDR3 in amino acids: CATHTSGSTDTQYF. The DNA of the CDR3 is TGTGCCACGCATACTAGCGGGAGCACAGATACGCAGTATTTT.

The rearrangement joins TRBV20-1 to TRBJ2-1, with 11 bases matching TRBD2. The CDR3 consists of 14 residues. V lost 6 bases, J lost 7 bases, and 8 bases stayed unmatched. CDR1 and CDR2 (germline): DFQATT, SNEGSKA (reference sequence). CDR3 region: CSALTSGEGNEQFF. Here the CDR3 DNA reads TGCAGTGCGCTGACTAGCGGGGAGGGTAATGAGCAGTTCTTC.